Below are 21 T cell receptor beta chains sequenced from a single sample in a study of cytomegalovirus exposure and HLA in healthy donors. Produced via immunoSEQ multiplex PCR; TCRdb's table is partial and in-frame only. This table has 98,000 or so clones, around 95% appearing once. Sequences were obtained from PBMCs. The receptors come from a woman aged 18-35 years in good health and CMV-seronegative.

This chain connects TRBV11-2 to TRBJ2-5, with 8 positions matching TRBD1. The length of the CDR3 is 13 residues. J lost 2 bases, V lost 5 bases, and 1 base had no gene match. CDR1 is SGHAT, CDR2 FQNNGV, per germline. The CDR3 loop reads CASSRDRQETQYF. The CDR3 DNA reads TGTGCCAGCAGCCGGGACAGGCAAGAGACCCAGTACTTC.

As regards this clone: This same CDR3 is encoded by further DNA sequences in the sample. The chain uses TRBV27 and TRBJ2-7; 9 bases align to TRBD1. The CDR3 length is 15 residues. V lost 0 bases, J lost 0 bases, and 0 bases stayed unmatched. Germline V gene data show CDR1 as MNHEY and CDR2 as SMNVEV (reference sequence). The CDR3 sequence: CASSLSGQGSYEQYF. The CDR3 region has the DNA TGTGCCAGCAGTTTATCGGGACAGGGCTCCTACGAGCAGTACTTC.

The gene calls are TRBV7-2 and TRBJ1-5; 9 nucleotides match TRBD1. The CDR3 runs 15 residues. Germline V lookup: CDR1 SGHTA, CDR2 FQGNSA. V dropped 6 bases and J dropped 3; count of bases not matched to a gene: 6. This CDR3 is CASSTQGANNQPQHF. In nucleotides, the CDR3 is TGTGCCAGCAGTACACAGGGGGCGAACAATCAGCCCCAGCATTTT.

The V call is TRBV6-1, the J call TRBJ1-1, with 10 bases aligning to TRBD1. Germline V gene data show CDR1 as MNHNS and CDR2 as SASEGT. This CDR3 contains 14 residues. The trim removed 4 bases at V and 5 bases at J, leaving 4 bases unmatched. The CDR3 DNA reads TGTGCCAGCAGTGGGGGGACAGGGGAAACTGAAGCTTTCTTT. Translating gives CASSGGTGETEAFF.

The chain employs TRBV7-6 and TRBJ2-7; D remains ambiguous. The CDR3 is made up of 13 amino acids. V lost 5 bases and J 0 bases, leaving 8 bases between the germline ends. The germline gives CDR1 SGHVS, CDR2 FNYEAQ. DNA for the CDR3: TGTGCCAGCAGCCTGTCTAACTCCTACGAGCAGTACTTC. Protein sequence: CASSLSNSYEQYF. The full variable domain, in which reference TRBV7-6 and TRBJ2-7 provide the parts outside the CDR3, is GAGVSQSPRYKVTKRGQDVALRCDPISGHVSLYWYRQALGQGPEFLTYFNYEAQQDKSGLPNDRFSAERPEGSISTLTIQRTEQRDSAMYRCASSLSNSYEQYFGPGTRLTVT.

The chain couples TRBV29-1 to TRBJ1-2, with 7 bases matching TRBD1. After removal of 3 bases from V and 7 bases from J, the junction contained 11 bases not matched to a gene. The germline V gene has CDR1 SQVTM and CDR2 ANQGSEA. The CDR3 sequence is 14 residues long. Here the CDR3 reads CSVDAQGDNSGYTF. The CDR3 nucleotides read TGCAGCGTTGATGCCCAGGGGGATAATTCTGGCTACACCTTC.

About this clone: The junction shows a germline mismatch at one end, possibly a read error. The chain joins TRBV6-1 to TRBJ1-2, with D unclear. CDR1 is MNHNS and CDR2 is SASEGT in the germline V gene. This CDR3 region has 10 residues. CDR3 bases: TGTGCCAGCAGTGAATTTGGAGGCCTCTTC. Translated: CASSEFGGLF.

This clone came up once. The CDR3 DNA sequence: TGTGCCTGGAGTTGGCGGAATAGCAATCAGCCCCAGCATTTT. This gives the protein CAWSWRNSNQPQHF. The chain combines TRBV30 with TRBJ1-5, with D uncertain. Germline lookup yields CDR1 GTSNPN and CDR2 SVGIG (reference sequence). The CDR3 covers 14 residues. The V and J ends lost 2 bases and 0 bases respectively, with 8 bases between them.

The chain has TRBV5-4 and TRBJ2-7; D is unresolved. This CDR3 comprises 13 residues. Trimming left V 1 base short and J 0 bases short, with 5 bases between. Germline lookup yields CDR1 SGHNT and CDR2 YYREEE (reference sequence). CDR3 sequence reads: CASSLYSSYEQYF. CDR3 coding DNA: TGTGCCAGCAGCTTGTACAGCTCCTACGAGCAGTACTTC.

This rearrangement joins TRBV28 to TRBJ2-3; 7 bases line up with TRBD2. Germline CDR1 and CDR2: MDHEN and SYDVKM. CDR3 length: 16 amino acids. Germline trimming cut 6 bases from V and 2 bases from J; bases unmatched to any gene: 11. The CDR3 loop is CASRGLERGYTDTQYF. The DNA for the CDR3 is TGTGCCAGCAGGGGGCTGGAGCGGGGTTACACAGATACGCAGTATTTT.

This clone was seen just once. The chain has TRBV11-2 and TRBJ2-7; D is uncertain. The CDR3 has 16 amino acids. CDR1 is SGHAT, CDR2 FQNNGV, per germline. Trimming cost V 1 base and J 0 bases, with 13 bases left between them. The CDR3 coding sequence is TGTGCCAGCAGCTTAGGGGTAGGAGACGCCTCCTACGAGCAGTACTTC. The encoded protein is CASSLGVGDASYEQYF.

The chain has TRBV4-3 and TRBJ2-5; a possible D gene is TRBD1 (7 bases). CDR3 length equals 15 residues. The V end lost 5 bases, the J end lost 2 bases, and 15 bases lay between the germline ends. Germline values: CDR1 LGHNA, CDR2 YSLEER. CDR3 nucleotide sequence: TGCGCCAGCAGCTACCAGGGGGGCCGGCAAGAGACCCAGTACTTC. Translation: CASSYQGGRQETQYF.

The chain couples TRBV6-1 to TRBJ1-2; 10 positions agree with TRBD1. V trimming: 1 base; J trimming: 7 bases; junction bases outside the gene matches: 3. The CDR3 totals 14 residues. CDR1 and CDR2 (germline): MNHNS, SASEGT. CDR3 sequence reads: CASSEVRDRGGYTF. Written as DNA, the CDR3 is TGTGCCAGCAGTGAAGTAAGGGACAGGGGTGGCTACACCTTC.

This chain connects TRBV5-1 to TRBJ2-1; 9 bases are a match to TRBD2. CDR1 is SGHRS and CDR2 is YFSETQ in the germline V gene. J gave up 7 bases and V 0 bases, and 5 bases lay outside the gene matches. The CDR3 totals 15 residues. The CDR3 loop reads CASSLVLAGSNEQFF. CDR3 DNA: TGCGCCAGCAGCTTGGTCCTAGCGGGATCAAATGAGCAGTTCTTC.

The V and J genes are TRBV5-5 and TRBJ2-4; D ambiguous. Trimming removed 3 bases from V and 2 bases from J, with 12 bases in between. The CDR3 extends over 15 amino acids. Germline assignment: CDR1 SGHKS and CDR2 YYEKEE (reference sequence). CDR3 sequence reads: CASSSNPETKNIQYF. As DNA, the CDR3 is TGTGCCAGCAGCTCAAACCCCGAGACCAAAAACATTCAGTACTTC.

CDR3 region: CRYGVGGGSPLHF. The CDR3 DNA sequence: TGCAGGTACGGAGTGGGAGGTGGATCACCCCTCCACTTT. This rearrangement joins TRBV29-1 to TRBJ1-6; D ambiguous. The CDR3 contains 13 residues. The germline V gene encodes CDR1 SQVTM and CDR2 ANQGSEA.

The chain recombines TRBV27 with TRBJ2-5, with D possibly TRBD2 on 5 matching bases. The V gene lost 2 bases and the J gene lost 0 bases, with 7 bases spanning the gap. The V gene's germline CDR1 is MNHEY and CDR2 SMNVEV (reference sequence). CDR3 length: 14 residues. The DNA of the CDR3 is TGTGCCAGCAGTTTACTCGGGGACCAAGAGACCCAGTACTTC. Protein sequence: CASSLLGDQETQYF.

This clone was observed a single time. This sequence joins TRBV15 and TRBJ2-3; 9 bases agree with TRBD2. CDR3 size: 16 residues. Germline lookup yields CDR1 LNHNV and CDR2 YYDKDF (reference sequence). The ends lost 1 base at V and 1 base at J; junction bases unmatched: 3. In DNA form, the CDR3 reads TGTGCCACCAGCAGAGGTGCTAGCGGGGGCACAGATACGCAGTATTTT. Its protein is CATSRGASGGTDTQYF.

The J gene is TRBJ2-3, the V gene TRBV4-1; 8 bases agree with TRBD2. CDR3 size: 15 residues. CDR1 and CDR2 from the germline V gene are MGHRA and YSYEKL. Trimming cost V 8 bases and J 6 bases; bases outside gene matches: 13. As DNA, the CDR3 is TGCGCCAGCCAACGAGGCGGGGGGCCCGGGGATACGCAGTATTTT. Encoded protein: CASQRGGGPGDTQYF.

This rearrangement joins TRBV5-1 to TRBJ2-1; TRBD1 is a possible D gene (5 bases). Trimming shortened V by 1 base and J by 2 bases, and 10 bases separated the two germline ends. This CDR3 spans 15 amino acids. Per the germline V gene, CDR1 is SGHRS and CDR2 is YFSETQ. CDR3 in DNA: TGCGCCAGCAGCTTGTCAGGGCTTACCTACAATGAGCAGTTCTTC. Protein: CASSLSGLTYNEQFF. Supplemented by reference TRBV5-1 and TRBJ2-1, the full variable domain reads KAGVTQTPRYLIKTRGQQVTLSCSPISGHRSVSWYQQTPGQGLQFLFEYFSETQRNKGNFPGRFSGRQFSNSRSEMNVSTLELGDSALYLCASSLSGLTYNEQFFGPGTRLTVL.

The V gene is TRBV4-1, the J gene TRBJ2-3; 10 nucleotides agree with TRBD2. Trimming removed 1 base from V and 0 bases from J; junction bases left unmatched: 7. CDR3 length: 18 residues. Germline V gives CDR1 MGHRA, CDR2 YSYEKL. The CDR3 DNA follows: TGCGCCAGCAGCCAAGGGTTAGCGGGGGGCTCTAGCACAGATACGCAGTATTTT. Protein: CASSQGLAGGSSTDTQYF.